This TCR beta chain is from a study of OX40 agonist ivuxolimab in advanced cancers. Study-wide background: The mean age was approximately 60 years, ranging from about 23 to 85, with over 70% of participants male.

Study-wide results and limits: Mean expanded clone counts were higher in CD8+ than CD4+ T cells.

About this clone itself: Its antigen is still unknown.

Individuals having autoimmune disease history or systemic immunosuppression were not enrolled. Peripheral blood came from all dose cohorts at three timepoints. Trimming took 0 bases from V and 5 from J, leaving 8 bases between them. The germline CDR1 and CDR2 sequences are LNHNV and YYDKDF (reference sequence). The CDR3 sequence is 14 residues long. The assay was immunoSEQ multiplex PCR, and TCRdb's table has in-frame clones only and misses some. Among about 70,000 clones listed, roughly 80% were seen once. Material: CD4+ or CD8+ T cells sorted from blood, obtained in a trial of the OX40 agonist ivuxolimab. This clonotype originated in an adult with an advanced solid tumor such as melanoma, head and neck, liver or kidney cancer. This rearrangement joins TRBV15 to TRBJ1-5; perhaps TRBD1 as D (5 bases). CDR3 DNA: TGTGCCACCAGCAGAGAAGACAGACATCAGCCCCAGCATTTT. It yields the protein CATSREDRHQPQHF.